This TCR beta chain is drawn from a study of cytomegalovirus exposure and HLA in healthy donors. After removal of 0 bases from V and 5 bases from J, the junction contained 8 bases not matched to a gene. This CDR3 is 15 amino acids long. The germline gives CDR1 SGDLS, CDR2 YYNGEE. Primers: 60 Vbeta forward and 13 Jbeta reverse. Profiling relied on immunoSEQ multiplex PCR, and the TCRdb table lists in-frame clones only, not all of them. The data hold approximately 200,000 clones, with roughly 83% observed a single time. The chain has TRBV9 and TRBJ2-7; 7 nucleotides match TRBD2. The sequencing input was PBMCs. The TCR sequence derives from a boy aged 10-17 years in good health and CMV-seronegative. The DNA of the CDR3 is TGTGCCAGCAGCGTAGAGGGCGGGAGTACGGACGAGCAGTACTTC. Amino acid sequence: CASSVEGGSTDEQYF.